What follows are 13 T cell receptor beta chains derived from one specimen sequenced in a study of radiation and T cells in renal cell carcinoma. Stated time point: baseline pretreatment blood. The sample's treatment: 15 Gy SBRT to primary tumor, nephrectomy 4 weeks later. Produced via immunoSEQ multiplex PCR; TCRdb's table is partial and in-frame only. The repertoire holds tens of thousands of clones, with 80% as singletons. This sample comprised blood, obtained from a patient whose treatment included radiotherapy and nephrectomy. These receptors all come from a man aged 60 to 69 with renal cell carcinoma.

The chain has TRBV2 and TRBJ2-5; D is perhaps TRBD2 (5 bases). V dropped 8 bases and J dropped 2 bases, with 12 bases sitting between them. This CDR3 has 13 residues. Per germline, CDR1 SNHLY and CDR2 FYNNEI. The CDR3 sequence: CASGRGEQETQYF. In nucleotides, the CDR3 is TGTGCCAGCGGCCGGGGAGAACAAGAGACCCAGTACTTC.

The rearrangement joins TRBV5-1 to TRBJ1-5, with D tentatively TRBD1 (6 bases). V dropped 0 bases and J dropped 3 bases, with 16 bases sitting between them. CDR1 SGHRS and CDR2 YFSETQ come from the germline V gene. The CDR3 runs 17 residues. CDR3 bases: TGCGCCAGCAGCTTGGGGGTTGGGGACATAAACAATCAGCCCCAGCATTTT. Its translation is CASSLGVGDINNQPQHF.

The sample holds a few counts of this clone. Other DNA sequences in this specimen translate into the identical CDR3. V and J are TRBV7-6 and TRBJ2-7, with unresolved D. V gave up 5 bases and J gave up 3 bases, with 11 bases separating them. CDR1 SGHVS and CDR2 FNYEAQ come from the germline V gene. This CDR3 has 13 residues. CDR3 protein: CASSPGPNYEQYF. Written as DNA, the CDR3 is TGTGCCAGCAGCCCCGGACCGAACTACGAGCAGTACTTC.

For this clone: This may be a read error, as it is one base from a much larger clone. The J gene is TRBJ1-1, the V gene TRBV11-2; D ambiguous. In germline, CDR1 is SGHAT, CDR2 FQNNGV. CDR3 size: 13 residues. Trimming took off 2 bases at V and 1 base at J, with 5 bases between the two ends. The CDR3 spells CASSLFANTEAFF. The CDR3 coding sequence is TGTGCCAGCAGCTTATTCGCGAACACTGAAGCTTTCTTT. The complete variable domain, with remaining parts taken from reference TRBV11-2 and TRBJ1-1, reads EAGVAQSPRYKIIEKRQSVAFWCNPISGHATLYWYQQILGQGPKLLIQFQNNGVVDDSQLPKDRFSAERLKGVDSTLKIQPAKLEDSAVYLCASSLFANTEAFFGQGTRLTVV.

This clone turned up a few times. The chain carries TRBV18 and TRBJ1-1; D call uncertain. Trimming took off 1 base at V and 4 bases at J, with 19 bases between the two ends. The V gene's germline CDR1 is KGHSH and CDR2 LQKENI. The CDR3 has 17 amino acids. CDR3 bases: TGTGCCAGCTCACCACGACCCTCCGGGAGGGAGGGCACTGAAGCTTTCTTT. Its translation: CASSPRPSGREGTEAFF.

The chain carries TRBV7-3 and TRBJ2-3; weak D call: TRBD2 (5 bases). There are 12 residues in the CDR3. CDR1 is SGHTA, CDR2 FQGTGA, per germline. The ends were cut back, 4 bases at V and 5 bases at J, with 7 bases in the middle. The CDR3 DNA sequence: TGTGCCAGCAGCTCCGGAGGAGATACGCAGTATTTT. This gives the protein CASSSGGDTQYF. Using reference TRBV7-3 and TRBJ2-3 for the parts outside the CDR3, the full variable domain is GAGVSQTPSNKVTEKGKYVELRCDPISGHTALYWYRQSLGQGPEFLIYFQGTGAADDSGLPNDRFFAVRPEGSVSTLKIQRTERGDSAVYLCASSSGGDTQYFGPGTRLTVL.

The V call is TRBV5-1, the J call TRBJ2-2; the match to TRBD2 covers 8 bases. The CDR3 loop spans 15 amino acids. V gave up 0 bases and J gave up 3 bases; unmatched junction bases: 1. Germline V CDR1 and CDR2: SGHRS, YFSETQ. The CDR3 spells CASSLASGHTGELFF. The CDR3 DNA follows: TGCGCCAGCAGCTTGGCTAGCGGGCACACCGGGGAGCTGTTTTTT.

The chain couples TRBV6-1 to TRBJ2-7, with 8 positions matching TRBD2. Losses at the gene ends were 3 bases for V and 5 bases for J; bases not matched to a gene: 21. CDR3 length: 19 amino acids. Germline loops: CDR1 MNHNS, CDR2 SASEGT. CDR3 sequence reads: CASSDLRRYSGRSVNEQYF. In DNA form, the CDR3 reads TGTGCCAGCAGTGACCTTCGTCGGTACAGCGGGAGAAGTGTTAACGAGCAGTACTTC.

J is TRBJ2-5 and V is TRBV5-4; 9 nucleotides align to TRBD2. Germline V lookup: CDR1 SGHNT, CDR2 YYREEE (reference sequence). The CDR3 is 15 residues long. V lost 4 bases, J lost 1 base, and 5 bases stayed unmatched. The CDR3 loop is CASSPWTSAQETQYF. CDR3 in DNA: TGTGCCAGCAGCCCCTGGACTAGCGCCCAAGAGACCCAGTACTTC.

The chain recombines TRBV30 with TRBJ1-2; D is unresolved. V lost 3 bases to trimming and J lost 4 bases, with 9 bases between them. The CDR3 runs to 12 residues. Germline assignment: CDR1 GTSNPN and CDR2 SVGIG (reference sequence). CDR3 protein: CAWRRTVYGYTF. CDR3 coding DNA: TGTGCCTGGAGAAGGACGGTCTATGGCTACACCTTC.

Concerning this clone: Germline and junction disagree at one end, which may indicate a read error. The J gene is TRBJ2-1, the V gene TRBV11-2; 7 bases match TRBD2. CDR1 is SGHAT and CDR2 is FQNNGV in the germline V gene. The CDR3 loop spans 15 amino acids. CDR3 amino acids: CASSFASGAGNGQFF. The CDR3 region has the DNA TGTGCCAGCAGCTTCGCCAGCGGGGCGGGGAATGGGCAGTTCTTC.

This chain uses TRBV30 with TRBJ1-2; possibly TRBD1 for D (6 bases). From germline, CDR1 is GTSNPN and CDR2 SVGIG (reference sequence). The CDR3 runs to 14 residues. Trimming stripped 3 bases from V and 8 bases from J, with 19 bases between. The CDR3 DNA sequence: TGTGCCTGGAGGTGGGGGCGCGGGATCGTCGGCTACACCTTC. Translating it yields CAWRWGRGIVGYTF.

The CDR3 loop is CASSEGRVDRRETQYF. The CDR3 region has the DNA TGTGCCAGTAGTGAGGGCAGGGTTGACCGTCGGGAGACCCAGTACTTC. The chain uses TRBV19 and TRBJ2-5, with D tentatively TRBD1 or TRBD2 (5 bases each). Germline CDR1 LNHDA, CDR2 SQIVND (reference sequence). The V and J ends lost 5 bases and 5 bases respectively, with 21 bases between them. The CDR3 runs to 16 residues. The full variable domain, rest sourced from reference TRBV19 and TRBJ2-5, is DGGITQSPKYLFRKEGQNVTLSCEQNLNHDAMYWYRQDPGQGLRLIYYSQIVNDFQKGDIAEGYSVSREKKESFPLTVTSAQKNPTAFYLCASSEGRVDRRETQYFGPGTRLLVL.